Listed below are T cell receptor beta chains from one sample, sequenced in a study of OX40 agonist ivuxolimab in advanced cancers. Generated by immunoSEQ multiplex PCR, the TCRdb table keeps only in-frame clones and is missing some. The sample records tens of thousands of clones, approximately 86% being singletons. Sequences were derived from CD4+ or CD8+ T cells sorted from blood, sampled in a trial of the OX40 agonist ivuxolimab. These receptors were collected from an adult with an advanced solid tumor such as melanoma, head and neck, liver or kidney cancer. Both conserved end residues are part of each CDR3. The order of the fields is clone size, J gene, D gene, V gene, CDR3 protein, CDR3 DNA. The D gene is left open where the match is weak. Expanded clones get a size class; other rows say once, few or many, or leave the size out.

clone size: NA; J gene: TRBJ1-2; D gene: TRBD1; V gene: TRBV6-6; CDR3 protein: CASSSPVQGDYGYTF; CDR3 DNA: TGTGCCAGCAGTTCCCCGGTGCAGGGGGACTATGGCTACACCTTC
clone size: NA; J gene: TRBJ1-2; D gene: NA; V gene: TRBV28; CDR3 protein: CASSSRDGANYGYTF; CDR3 DNA: TGTGCCAGCAGTTCCCGGGACGGAGCTAACTATGGCTACACCTTC
clone size: few; J gene: TRBJ2-3; D gene: TRBD2; V gene: TRBV12-5; CDR3 protein: CASGLHSSGIRPDTQYF; CDR3 DNA: TGTGCTAGTGGTTTGCATAGTAGCGGGATAAGGCCAGATACGCAGTATTTT
clone size: NA; J gene: TRBJ2-7; D gene: NA; V gene: TRBV28; CDR3 protein: CASSPGTRSEQYF; CDR3 DNA: TGTGCCAGCAGCCCTGGGACCAGGAGCGAGCAGTACTTC
clone size: NA; J gene: TRBJ1-5; D gene: NA; V gene: TRBV5-1; CDR3 protein: CASSSAGGLNQPQHF; CDR3 DNA: TGCGCCAGCAGCTCCGCCGGGGGCCTCAATCAGCCCCAGCATTTT
clone size: NA; J gene: TRBJ2-4; D gene: NA; V gene: TRBV11-2; CDR3 protein: CASSSGLAKNIQYF; CDR3 DNA: TGTGCCAGCAGCTCGGGACTAGCCAAAAACATTCAGTACTTC
clone size: once; J gene: TRBJ2-1; D gene: NA; V gene: TRBV30; CDR3 protein: CAWGTPKGNEQFF; CDR3 DNA: TGTGCCTGGGGGACACCGAAGGGGAATGAGCAGTTCTTC
clone size: NA; J gene: TRBJ2-7; D gene: TRBD2; V gene: TRBV30; CDR3 protein: CAWMASGPYEQYF; CDR3 DNA: TGTGCCTGGATGGCTAGCGGACCCTACGAGCAGTACTTC
clone size: NA; J gene: TRBJ1-2; D gene: NA; V gene: TRBV6-9; CDR3 protein: CASSIRDTYGYTF; CDR3 DNA: TGTGCCAGCAGTATCCGGGACACATATGGCTACACCTTC
clone size: NA; J gene: TRBJ2-7; D gene: TRBD2; V gene: TRBV27; CDR3 protein: CASSVSGFWYEQYF; CDR3 DNA: TGTGCCAGCAGCGTTAGCGGGTTCTGGTACGAGCAGTACTTC
clone size: once; J gene: TRBJ2-7; D gene: NA; V gene: TRBV10-2; CDR3 protein: CASSESRGTPYEQYF; CDR3 DNA: TGCGCCAGCAGTGAGAGCCGTGGGACACCCTACGAGCAGTACTTC
clone size: few; J gene: TRBJ2-5; D gene: NA; V gene: TRBV9; CDR3 protein: CASSPRDFLETQYF; CDR3 DNA: TGTGCCAGCAGCCCCCGGGACTTTCTAGAGACCCAGTACTTC
clone size: NA; J gene: TRBJ2-1; D gene: TRBD2; V gene: TRBV5-1; CDR3 protein: CASSLRAGGYNEQFF; CDR3 DNA: TGCGCCAGCAGCTTGAGAGCGGGAGGGTACAATGAGCAGTTCTTC
clone size: NA; J gene: TRBJ1-5; D gene: NA; V gene: TRBV7-3; CDR3 protein: CASSKQGLPSNQPQHF; CDR3 DNA: TGTGCCAGCAGCAAACAGGGATTACCTAGCAATCAGCCCCAGCATTTT
clone size: NA; J gene: TRBJ2-1; D gene: NA; V gene: TRBV7-9; CDR3 protein: CASSFSPGGINEQFF; CDR3 DNA: TGTGCCAGCAGCTTTAGTCCCGGCGGGATCAATGAGCAGTTCTTC
clone size: NA; J gene: TRBJ2-7; D gene: TRBD1; V gene: TRBV7-9; CDR3 protein: CASSLVTGASEQYF; CDR3 DNA: TGTGCCAGCAGCTTAGTCACAGGGGCCTCTGAGCAGTACTTC
clone size: NA; J gene: TRBJ2-1; D gene: NA; V gene: TRBV6-6; CDR3 protein: CASSDNSNSYNEQFF; CDR3 DNA: TGTGCCAGCAGTGATAATAGTAATTCCTACAATGAGCAGTTCTTC
clone size: NA; J gene: TRBJ2-5; D gene: TRBD1; V gene: TRBV6-1; CDR3 protein: CASGTEETQYF; CDR3 DNA: TGTGCCAGCGGGACAGAAGAGACCCAGTACTTC
clone size: NA; J gene: TRBJ2-1; D gene: TRBD2; V gene: TRBV5-8; CDR3 protein: CASSLGTSGKNEQFF; CDR3 DNA: TGTGCCAGCAGCTTGGGGACTAGCGGGAAAAATGAGCAGTTCTTC
clone size: NA; J gene: TRBJ1-1; D gene: NA; V gene: TRBV11-2; CDR3 protein: CASSPREALNTEAFF; CDR3 DNA: TGTGCCAGCAGCCCCCGGGAAGCCCTGAACACTGAAGCTTTCTTT
clone size: NA; J gene: TRBJ2-3; D gene: NA; V gene: TRBV29-1; CDR3 protein: CSVPGGLTSADTQYF; CDR3 DNA: TGCAGCGTCCCAGGGGGACTCACCTCAGCGGATACGCAGTATTTT
clone size: NA; J gene: TRBJ1-1; D gene: NA; V gene: TRBV28; CDR3 protein: CASSLFYSTANTEAFF; CDR3 DNA: TGTGCCAGCAGTTTATTCTACTCTACAGCGAACACTGAAGCTTTCTTT
clone size: NA; J gene: TRBJ2-7; D gene: NA; V gene: TRBV28; CDR3 protein: CASSLTLLEQYF; CDR3 DNA: TGTGCCAGCAGTTTAACCCTTCTCGAGCAGTACTTC
clone size: NA; J gene: TRBJ2-7; D gene: TRBD2; V gene: TRBV9; CDR3 protein: CASSAAGGPGEQYF; CDR3 DNA: TGTGCCAGCAGCGCAGCGGGAGGGCCGGGGGAGCAGTACTTC
clone size: NA; J gene: TRBJ1-1; D gene: NA; V gene: TRBV18; CDR3 protein: CASSPPERYEAFF; CDR3 DNA: TGTGCCAGCTCACCCCCGGAACGTTATGAAGCTTTCTTT
clone size: once; J gene: TRBJ2-5; D gene: TRBD1; V gene: TRBV19; CDR3 protein: CASSISRTGGGQTQYF; CDR3 DNA: TGTGCCAGTAGTATATCAAGGACAGGGGGAGGTCAGACCCAGTACTTC
clone size: once; J gene: TRBJ1-4; D gene: TRBD1; V gene: TRBV7-9; CDR3 protein: CASSQGQGWEKLFF; CDR3 DNA: TGTGCCAGCAGCCAAGGACAGGGGTGGGAAAAACTGTTTTTT
clone size: NA; J gene: TRBJ2-7; D gene: TRBD2; V gene: TRBV19; CDR3 protein: CASSIDLAGGGFEQYF; CDR3 DNA: TGTGCCAGTAGTATAGACTTAGCGGGAGGCGGGTTCGAGCAGTACTTC
clone size: NA; J gene: TRBJ1-1; D gene: NA; V gene: TRBV19; CDR3 protein: CASSITGRSRKTEAFF; CDR3 DNA: TGTGCCAGTAGTATAACCGGCCGAAGTAGGAAGACTGAAGCTTTCTTT
clone size: once; J gene: TRBJ1-5; D gene: TRBD1; V gene: TRBV28; CDR3 protein: CASRLRTGRAGGSNQPQHF; CDR3 DNA: TGTGCCAGCAGACTAAGGACAGGCCGTGCCGGGGGGAGCAATCAGCCCCAGCATTTT
clone size: few; J gene: TRBJ2-7; D gene: NA; V gene: TRBV18; CDR3 protein: CASSPPSRGEYEQYF; CDR3 DNA: TGTGCCAGCTCACCACCGTCTAGGGGGGAGTACGAGCAGTACTTC
clone size: NA; J gene: TRBJ1-1; D gene: TRBD1; V gene: TRBV6-5; CDR3 protein: CASSYLGGESEAFF; CDR3 DNA: TGTGCCAGCAGTTACCTAGGGGGCGAGAGTGAAGCTTTCTTT
clone size: NA; J gene: TRBJ1-1; D gene: TRBD1; V gene: TRBV6-6; CDR3 protein: CASKYRGGTEAFF; CDR3 DNA: TGTGCCAGCAAATACAGGGGGGGCACTGAAGCTTTCTTT
clone size: NA; J gene: TRBJ2-5; D gene: TRBD2; V gene: TRBV28; CDR3 protein: CASSLFAGVRETQYF; CDR3 DNA: TGTGCCAGCAGTTTATTCGCGGGAGTTAGAGAGACCCAGTACTTC
clone size: NA; J gene: TRBJ2-7; D gene: NA; V gene: TRBV15; CDR3 protein: CATSRGPETHPKKSSYEQYF; CDR3 DNA: TGTGCCACCAGCAGAGGCCCCGAGACACATCCCAAAAAAAGTTCCTACGAGCAGTACTTC
clone size: NA; J gene: TRBJ2-7; D gene: NA; V gene: TRBV5-8; CDR3 protein: CASSLLVGAGEQYF; CDR3 DNA: TGTGCCAGCAGCTTGCTCGTGGGAGCTGGAGAGCAGTACTTC
clone size: NA; J gene: TRBJ1-1; D gene: TRBD1; V gene: TRBV30; CDR3 protein: CAWGRDRSPEAFF; CDR3 DNA: TGTGCCTGGGGGAGGGACAGATCCCCTGAAGCTTTCTTT
clone size: NA; J gene: TRBJ2-7; D gene: TRBD2; V gene: TRBV7-8; CDR3 protein: CASTTRSGGSSYEQYF; CDR3 DNA: TGTGCCAGCACCACCCGGTCGGGGGGGAGCTCCTACGAGCAGTACTTC
clone size: NA; J gene: TRBJ2-7; D gene: TRBD2; V gene: TRBV4-1; CDR3 protein: CASSQDRLAALVEQYF; CDR3 DNA: TGCGCCAGCAGCCAAGATAGGCTAGCGGCCCTAGTCGAGCAGTACTTC
clone size: NA; J gene: TRBJ1-2; D gene: TRBD1; V gene: TRBV9; CDR3 protein: CASSAANDRGRGYTF; CDR3 DNA: TGTGCCAGCAGCGCGGCAAACGACAGGGGTCGGGGCTACACCTTC
clone size: NA; J gene: TRBJ2-3; D gene: NA; V gene: TRBV14; CDR3 protein: CASSQDRFGFSTDTQYF; CDR3 DNA: TGTGCCAGCAGCCAAGATCGGTTCGGATTTAGCACAGATACGCAGTATTTT
clone size: NA; J gene: TRBJ1-4; D gene: TRBD1; V gene: TRBV28; CDR3 protein: CASSPVWQGAVGEKLFF; CDR3 DNA: TGTGCCAGCAGTCCCGTGTGGCAGGGGGCGGTTGGTGAAAAACTGTTTTTT
clone size: NA; J gene: TRBJ1-1; D gene: NA; V gene: TRBV28; CDR3 protein: CASSLMIFRGLNTEAFF; CDR3 DNA: TGTGCCAGCAGTTTAATGATTTTCAGGGGCCTGAACACTGAAGCTTTCTTT
clone size: NA; J gene: TRBJ1-4; D gene: NA; V gene: TRBV6-1; CDR3 protein: CASIRAFGEKLFF; CDR3 DNA: TGTGCCAGCATAAGGGCCTTTGGCGAAAAACTGTTTTTT